These 9 T cell receptor beta chains were all obtained from the same sample, sequenced in a study of T-cell memory formation after mild COVID-19. One entry per CDR3 protein results from TCRdb running MiXCR on the 5' RACE reads. The sample carries fewer than 650,000 distinct CDR3 sequences, 17% recorded once. Sequences were obtained from PBMCs or a T cell subset sorted from them (not recorded which). The receptors originated from an adult woman who had mild COVID-19 (a few samples of this study predate the infection). Cell type and time point are not known.

In its sample, this clonotype was seen a few times. The V call is TRBV27, the J call TRBJ1-2, with 10 bases lining up with TRBD1. Germline V gives CDR1 MNHEY, CDR2 SMNVEV (reference sequence). Trimming took 5 bases from V and 8 from J; bases not matched to a gene: 11. The CDR3 has 15 residues. CDR3 protein: CASSPRRQGAVGYTF. DNA for the CDR3: TGTGCCAGCAGTCCCCGGAGACAGGGGGCGGTCGGCTACACCTTC.

This clonotype was detected only a few times. J is TRBJ2-3 and V is TRBV2, with TRBD2 matching 7 bases. The germline V gene has CDR1 SNHLY and CDR2 FYNNEI. Germline trimming cut 4 bases from V and 2 bases from J; bases unmatched to any gene: 12. The CDR3 consists of 17 residues. The CDR3 loop reads CASSGPKREPSTDTQYF. The CDR3 DNA is TGTGCCAGCAGTGGCCCCAAGCGGGAACCCTCCACAGATACGCAGTATTTT.

Only a few counts were recorded for this clonotype. V usage is TRBV3-1 and J usage is TRBJ2-5; D remains ambiguous. There are 14 residues in the CDR3. Trimming shortened V by 3 bases and J by 2 bases, and 10 bases separated the two germline ends. The germline V gene has CDR1 LGHDT and CDR2 YNNKEL (reference sequence). The CDR3 here is CASSHTENQETQYF. CDR3 bases: TGTGCCAGCAGCCATACTGAGAATCAAGAGACCCAGTACTTC.

This chain links TRBV7-9 with TRBJ1-2; TRBD1 matches at 9 bases. The V and J ends lost 1 base and 4 bases, in that order; junction bases with no gene match: 4. CDR1 and CDR2 from the germline V gene are SEHNR and FQNEAQ (reference sequence). CDR3 length: 15 amino acids. CDR3 residues: CASSLGYRGLYGYTF. The CDR3 DNA sequence: TGTGCCAGCAGCTTAGGTTACAGGGGGCTCTATGGCTACACCTTC.

The genes are TRBV29-1 and TRBJ1-2; 9 bases map to TRBD1. V dropped 7 bases and J dropped 1; count of bases not matched to a gene: 4. Germline V gives CDR1 SQVTM, CDR2 ANQGSEA. The CDR3 contains 13 residues. The CDR3 sequence: CSAWTGDNYGYTF. The CDR3 DNA reads as TGCAGCGCCTGGACAGGGGATAACTATGGCTACACCTTC.

This clonotype was observed a few times. CDR3 sequence reads: CSAPPEGVGEQYF. The CDR3 coding sequence is TGCAGTGCTCCCCCCGAAGGGGTCGGCGAGCAGTACTTC. This chain links TRBV20-1 with TRBJ2-7; D might be TRBD1 (5 bases). The germline gives CDR1 DFQATT, CDR2 SNEGSKA (reference sequence). The CDR3 is 13 residues long. Trimming removed 5 bases at V and 6 bases at J, with 17 bases between.

The table lists this clonotype with a few counts. The J gene is TRBJ1-2, the V gene TRBV2, with D perhaps TRBD1 (5 bases). Trimming took off 2 bases at V and 8 bases at J, with 21 bases between the two ends. In germline, CDR1 is SNHLY, CDR2 FYNNEI. This CDR3 region has 16 residues. The CDR3 DNA reads TGTGCCAGCAGTGAAAGGCAGCAGGGCTTTTTTGGGGGCTACACCTTC. Amino acid sequence: CASSERQQGFFGGYTF.

The sample holds a few counts of this clonotype. The J gene is TRBJ2-6, the V gene TRBV6-1; the D call may be TRBD1 or TRBD2 (5 bases each). V lost 2 bases and J 0 bases, leaving 14 bases between the germline ends. The CDR3 is 18 amino acids. Germline V CDR1 and CDR2: MNHNS, SASEGT. The CDR3 protein is CASSEWGYSYSGANVLTF. The CDR3 DNA is TGTGCCAGCAGTGAATGGGGGTACAGCTACTCTGGGGCCAACGTCCTGACTTTC.

The rearrangement links TRBV4-3 to TRBJ2-2; D gene unclear. Germline CDR1 reads LGHNA; CDR2 reads YSLEER. V was cut by 0 bases and J by 4 bases, with 12 bases left in between. The length of the CDR3 is 16 residues. The chain's CDR3 is CASSQDFMVSTGELFF. CDR3 in DNA: TGCGCCAGCAGCCAAGATTTCATGGTCAGCACCGGGGAGCTGTTTTTT.